This TCR beta chain originates from a study of radiotherapy plus CTLA-4 blockade in lung cancer. CTLA-4 blockade with ipilimumab, together with focal radiation, was given to patients with chemo-refractory metastatic non-small-cell lung cancer. Remarks on this clone: No antigen is known for it.

TCRdb keeps only in-frame clones here, not all; method: immunoSEQ multiplex PCR. The sample has about 28,000 clones, 78% seen once. Whole-study findings and limits: Clones derived from tumor TCRs expanded in blood after radiotherapy plus ipilimumab. Increased serum interferon-beta after radiation also reportedly predicted response strongly.

This clonotype originated in a human donor with non-small cell lung cancer who had stable disease on radiotherapy plus ipilimumab. The sample consisted of peripheral blood, taken from a patient treated with radiotherapy plus ipilimumab.

CDR3 in DNA: TGTGCCAGCAGTGATGGTGGGACAGGGGGTGAAAAACTGTTTTTT. Its translation: CASSDGGTGGEKLFF. This chain links TRBV2 with TRBJ1-4; TRBD1 matches at 11 bases. Germline lookup yields CDR1 SNHLY and CDR2 FYNNEI. This CDR3 spans 15 amino acids. The V and J ends lost 3 bases and 7 bases, in that order; junction bases with no gene match: 4.